A selection of T cell receptor beta chains follows, all from one sample in a study of T cell responses to AZD1222 COVID-19 vaccine. Here immunoSEQ multiplex PCR was the method, and the copy in TCRdb shows in-frame clones only, minus some. This table holds approximately 130,000 clones, 80% to 90% found once. The input for sequencing was peripheral blood, taken on day 0 of AZD1222 vaccination. The origin of the receptors is an adult in good health. Each CDR3 is given with its conserved first and last residue. D genes are given only for firm matches. Clone sizes are given selectively: once, few, many, or a class where the clone is expanded.

>.|TRBV28|TRBJ2-4|.
CASTLRGAPENIQYF
TGTGCCAGCACGTTGAGGGGGGCCCCGGAAAACATTCAGTACTTC
>.|TRBV5-1|TRBJ2-2|.
CASSLDPVGAGELFF
TGCGCCAGCAGCTTGGATCCCGTGGGTGCCGGGGAGCTGTTTTTT
>.|TRBV15|TRBJ1-5|.
CATRSVGVVNQPQHF
TGTGCCACCAGGAGTGTAGGCGTGGTGAATCAGCCCCAGCATTTT
>.|TRBV30|TRBJ1-2|.
CAWSTGSTIFGYTF
TGTGCCTGGAGTACGGGATCTACCATCTTTGGCTACACCTTC
>once|TRBV27|TRBJ2-2|TRBD2
CASSSLAGGLGGELFF
TGTGCCAGCAGTTCCCTAGCGGGAGGGCTTGGCGGGGAGCTGTTTTTT
>.|TRBV7-2|TRBJ2-1|.
CASSLVEGRGVNEQFF
TGTGCCAGCAGCTTAGTTGAAGGGAGAGGTGTGAATGAGCAGTTCTTC
>.|TRBV19|TRBJ1-1|TRBD1
CASSYPRTGIMNTEAFF
TGTGCCAGTAGTTATCCGCGGACAGGGATAATGAACACTGAAGCTTTCTTT
>.|TRBV2|TRBJ1-6|.
CASSLTERNSPLHF
TGTGCCAGCAGTTTAACAGAGCGAAATTCACCCCTCCACTTT
>.|TRBV12-3/TRBV12-4|TRBJ1-1|.
CASSYGRYEAFF
TGTGCCAGCAGTTATGGGCGGTACGAAGCTTTCTTT
>.|TRBV6-4|TRBJ2-2|TRBD1
CASSETGGTGELFF
TGTGCCAGCAGTGAGACAGGGGGCACCGGGGAGCTGTTTTTT
>.|TRBV9|TRBJ2-2|.
CASSVGNTGELFF
TGTGCCAGCAGCGTAGGGAACACCGGGGAGCTGTTTTTT
>.|TRBV19|TRBJ1-3|.
CASSTGFAGNTIYF
TGTGCCAGTAGTACGGGGTTCGCTGGAAACACCATATATTTT
>.|TRBV24-1|TRBJ1-1|.
CATSDEARLEAFF
TGTGCCACCAGTGATGAAGCCAGGCTTGAAGCTTTCTTT
>.|TRBV6-5|TRBJ2-1|TRBD1
CASSYSGTATYNEQFF
TGTGCCAGCAGTTACTCCGGGACAGCAACCTACAATGAGCAGTTCTTC
>.|TRBV7-9|TRBJ1-3|.
CASSLERGHEYTIYF
TGTGCCAGCAGCTTAGAAAGAGGGCATGAGTACACCATATATTTT
>.|TRBV6-6|TRBJ2-5|TRBD2
CASSNLAGGGETQYF
TGTGCCAGCAGTAACCTAGCGGGGGGCGGAGAGACCCAGTACTTC
>.|TRBV5-1|TRBJ2-7|.
CASSLGLVGDEQYF
TGCGCCAGCAGCTTGGGACTGGTTGGGGACGAGCAGTACTTC
>.|TRBV7-8|TRBJ2-3|.
CASSFLGGLITDTQYF
TGTGCCAGCAGCTTTTTGGGGGGGCTAATAACAGATACGCAGTATTTT
>.|TRBV24-1|TRBJ2-5|TRBD1
CATSDFTGTGGKGRETQYF
TGTGCCACCAGTGATTTTACCGGGACAGGGGGTAAGGGTCGAGAGACCCAGTACTTC
>once|TRBV28|TRBJ2-1|.
CASLTPDGDNEQFF
TGTGCCAGCCTGACCCCAGACGGCGACAATGAGCAGTTCTTC
>.|TRBV6-5|TRBJ1-3|.
CASSYRRAGNTIYF
TGTGCCAGCAGTTACAGGAGAGCTGGAAACACCATATATTTT
>.|TRBV5-1|TRBJ1-4|.
CASSPGGGTNEKLFF
TGCGCCAGCAGCCCCGGTGGGGGAACTAATGAAAAACTGTTTTTT
>.|TRBV28|TRBJ2-1|.
CASSFNEQFF
TGTGCCAGCAGTTTTAATGAGCAGTTCTTC
>.|TRBV9|TRBJ2-7|TRBD1
CASSVGMGDSYEQYF
TGTGCCAGCAGCGTAGGAATGGGGGACAGCTACGAGCAGTACTTC
>.|TRBV2|TRBJ2-2|TRBD2
CASSETSGTGELFF
TGTGCCAGCAGTGAAACTAGCGGAACCGGGGAGCTGTTTTTT
>.|TRBV7-2|TRBJ2-2|.
CASSSSVGQHTGELFF
TGTGCCAGCAGCTCTAGCGTGGGCCAGCACACCGGGGAGCTGTTTTTT